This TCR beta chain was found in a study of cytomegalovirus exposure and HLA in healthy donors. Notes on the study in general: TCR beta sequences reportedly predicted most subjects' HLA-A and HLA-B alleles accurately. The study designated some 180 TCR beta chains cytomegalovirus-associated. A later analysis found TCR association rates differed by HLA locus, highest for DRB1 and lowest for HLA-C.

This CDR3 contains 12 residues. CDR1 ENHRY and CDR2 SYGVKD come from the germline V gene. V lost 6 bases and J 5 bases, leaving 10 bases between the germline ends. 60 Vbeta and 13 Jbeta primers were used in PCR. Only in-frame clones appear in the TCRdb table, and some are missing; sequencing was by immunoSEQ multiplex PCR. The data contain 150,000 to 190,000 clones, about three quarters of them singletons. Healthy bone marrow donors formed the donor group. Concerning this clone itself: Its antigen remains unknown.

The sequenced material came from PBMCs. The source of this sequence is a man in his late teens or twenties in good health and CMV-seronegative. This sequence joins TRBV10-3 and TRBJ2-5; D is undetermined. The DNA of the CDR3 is TGTGCCATCAGCACCACCGGGGAGACCCAGTACTTC. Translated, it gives CAISTTGETQYF.